This TCR beta chain was obtained from a study of human versus mouse CDR3 diversity and MHC coevolution. Between the trimmed V and J ends, which lost 4 bases and 2 bases, there was a span of 7 bases. The CDR3 sequence is 13 residues long. The germline V gene encodes CDR1 SGHNT and CDR2 YYREEE (reference sequence). Sequencing used immunoSEQ multiplex PCR; TCRdb keeps in-frame clones, though not all of them. The sample has tens of thousands of clones, around 94% seen once. The specimen was naive CD4+ T cells from blood. As for subset: CD45RO-negative CD62L-positive naive CD4 T cells. The J gene is TRBJ2-1, the V gene TRBV5-4, with D possibly being TRBD1 (6 bases). The clonotype comes from a person aged 60 to 70 in good health. CDR3 in amino acids: CASSQGPYNEQFF. CDR3 DNA sequence: TGTGCCAGCAGCCAGGGGCCCTACAATGAGCAGTTCTTC.